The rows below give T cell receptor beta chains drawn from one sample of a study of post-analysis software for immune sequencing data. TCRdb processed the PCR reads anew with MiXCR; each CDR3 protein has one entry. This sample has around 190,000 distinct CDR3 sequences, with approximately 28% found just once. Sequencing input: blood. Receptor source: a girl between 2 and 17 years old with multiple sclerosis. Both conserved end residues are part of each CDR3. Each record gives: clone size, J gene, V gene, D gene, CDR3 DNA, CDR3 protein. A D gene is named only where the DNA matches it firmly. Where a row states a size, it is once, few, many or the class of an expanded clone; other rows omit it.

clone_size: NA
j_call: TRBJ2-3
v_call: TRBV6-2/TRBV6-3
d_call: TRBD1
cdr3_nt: TGTGCCAGCAGCCCGGGACAGGGAACGCAGTATTTT
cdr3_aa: CASSPGQGTQYF

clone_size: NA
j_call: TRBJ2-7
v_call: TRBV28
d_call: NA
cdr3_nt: TGTGCCAGCAAGGCCCCGGCCTACGAGCAGTACTTC
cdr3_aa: CASKAPAYEQYF

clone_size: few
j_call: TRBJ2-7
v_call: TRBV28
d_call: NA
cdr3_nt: TGTGCCAGCAGCCCTGCGGGACTCTCCTACGAGCAGTACTTC
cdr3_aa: CASSPAGLSYEQYF

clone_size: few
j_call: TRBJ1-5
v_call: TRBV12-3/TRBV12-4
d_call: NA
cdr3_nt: TGTGCCAGCAGTTTTGGGATCGGCAATCAGCCCCAGCATTTT
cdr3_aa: CASSFGIGNQPQHF

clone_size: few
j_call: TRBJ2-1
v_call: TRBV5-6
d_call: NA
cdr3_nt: TGTGCCAGCAGCTTGTGGGTAGGGCGGGTTTTTTATGAGCAGTTCTTC
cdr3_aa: CASSLWVGRVFYEQFF

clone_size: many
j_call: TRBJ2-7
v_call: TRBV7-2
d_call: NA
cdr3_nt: TGTGCCAGCAGCTTAGCGCAGGACCCTAAAGCCCAGTACTTC
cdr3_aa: CASSLAQDPKAQYF

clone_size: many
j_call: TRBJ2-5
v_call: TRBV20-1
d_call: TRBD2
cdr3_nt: TGCAGTGCCCCCCCCAGCGGGGGGTACCAAGAGACCCAGTACTTC
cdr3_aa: CSAPPSGGYQETQYF

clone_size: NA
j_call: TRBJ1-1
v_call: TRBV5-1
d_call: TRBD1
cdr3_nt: TGCGCCAGCAGCTCCACCGGGACAGGGGGCACTGAAGCTTTCTTT
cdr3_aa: CASSSTGTGGTEAFF

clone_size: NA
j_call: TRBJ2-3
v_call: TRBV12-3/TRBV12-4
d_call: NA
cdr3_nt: TGTGCCAGCACCTGGGGCAGGGGAGCAGATACGCAGTATTTT
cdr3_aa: CASTWGRGADTQYF

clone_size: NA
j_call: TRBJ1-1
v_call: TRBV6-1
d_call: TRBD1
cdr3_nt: TGTGCCAGCAGTGCTCCGGACAGGGGGGACCTGGCTTTCTTT
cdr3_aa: CASSAPDRGDLAFF

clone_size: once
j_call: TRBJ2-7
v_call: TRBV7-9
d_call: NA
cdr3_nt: TGTGCCAGCAGCCTCTTCGACGGGGCCTACGAGCAGTACTTC
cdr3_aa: CASSLFDGAYEQYF

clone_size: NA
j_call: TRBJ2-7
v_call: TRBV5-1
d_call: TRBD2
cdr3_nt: TGCGCCAGCAGCTTGGGTCGGAGAGCGGGAGGCTCTGAGCAGTACTTC
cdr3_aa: CASSLGRRAGGSEQYF

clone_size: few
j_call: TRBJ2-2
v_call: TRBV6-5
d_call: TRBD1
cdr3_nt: TGTGCCAGCAGGACCGAACAGGGGGCCTCCGGGGAGCTGTTTTTT
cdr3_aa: CASRTEQGASGELFF

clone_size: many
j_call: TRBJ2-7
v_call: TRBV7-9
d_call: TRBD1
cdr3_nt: TGTGCCAGCGGGTCGACAGGGGACGAGCAGTACTTC
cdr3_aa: CASGSTGDEQYF

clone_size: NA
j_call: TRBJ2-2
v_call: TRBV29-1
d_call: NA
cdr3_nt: TGCAGCGTTGAAGGATTTACAGGGAACACCGGGGAGCTGTTTTTT
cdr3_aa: CSVEGFTGNTGELFF

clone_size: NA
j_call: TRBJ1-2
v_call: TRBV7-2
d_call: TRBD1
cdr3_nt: TGTGCCGGCAGCTCCAGGGCCCGGGACAGGGTTTTGTATGGCTACACCTTC
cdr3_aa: CAGSSRARDRVLYGYTF

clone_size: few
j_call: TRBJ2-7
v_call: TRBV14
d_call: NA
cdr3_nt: TGTGCCAGCAGCCAGACAGGTGGGCAGTACTACGAGCAGTACTTC
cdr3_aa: CASSQTGGQYYEQYF

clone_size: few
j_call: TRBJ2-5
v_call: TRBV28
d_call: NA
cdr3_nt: TGTGCCAGCAGTTCCCAGGACGGGTCGCGGGGGACCCAGTACTTC
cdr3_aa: CASSSQDGSRGTQYF